The 26 T cell receptor beta chains presented below share a single source sample, sequenced in a study of blood T cell repertoires in COVID-19. The table came from immunoSEQ multiplex PCR; TCRdb's copy has only in-frame clones and leaves some out. The data contain roughly 250,000 clones, roughly 83% of them singletons. Sequences were obtained from peripheral blood. These receptors all come from a woman of 80 years or more with acute or convalescent COVID-19.

This CDR3 is CASSIWGPGELFF. CDR3 in DNA: TGTGCCAGTAGTATCTGGGGGCCCGGGGAGCTGTTTTTT. J is TRBJ2-2 and V is TRBV19; perhaps TRBD1 as D (6 bases). CDR3 length equals 13 residues. Germline loops: CDR1 LNHDA, CDR2 SQIVND (reference sequence). Deletions cut 3 bases from V and 6 bases from J, with 8 bases between.

The J gene is TRBJ2-1, the V gene TRBV9; 16 nucleotides line up with TRBD2. CDR1 and CDR2 (germline): SGDLS, YYNGEE. The V segment lost 4 bases and the J segment 2 bases; nucleotides outside the gene matches: 3. The CDR3 loop spans 17 amino acids. In nucleotides, the CDR3 is TGTGCCAGCAGCCCGGGACTAGCGGGGGGGCCCTACAATGAGCAGTTCTTC. As protein: CASSPGLAGGPYNEQFF.

The V call is TRBV28, the J call TRBJ2-5; 12 bases align to TRBD2. V was pared by 6 bases and J by 1 base, with 9 bases of the junction left unmatched. The CDR3 totals 17 residues. Germline lookup yields CDR1 MDHEN and CDR2 SYDVKM. The CDR3 is CASSLGLAGGLQETQYF. The CDR3 DNA reads TGTGCCAGCAGCCTAGGGCTAGCGGGGGGGCTCCAAGAGACCCAGTACTTC. The whole variable domain, filled in from reference TRBV28 and TRBJ2-5, reads DVKVTQSSRYLVKRTGEKVFLECVQDMDHENMFWYRQDPGLGLRLIYFSYDVKMKEKGDIPEGYSVSREKKERFSLILESASTNQTSMYLCASSLGLAGGLQETQYFGPGTRLLVL.

The chain has TRBV10-2 and TRBJ1-6, with D perhaps matching TRBD1 (6 bases). The CDR3 covers 19 residues. The V end was cut by 2 bases, the J end by 0 bases, with 17 bases between. Germline assignment: CDR1 WSHSY and CDR2 SAAADI. CDR3 loop: CASSEPGQGKGSYNSPLHF. CDR3 coding DNA: TGCGCCAGCAGTGAGCCTGGTCAGGGGAAGGGCTCCTATAATTCACCCCTCCACTTT.

V gene TRBV6-5 combines with J gene TRBJ2-7; TRBD2 matches 8 bases. CDR1 MNHEY and CDR2 SVGAGI come from the germline V gene. This CDR3 spans 13 amino acids. Trimming removed 11 bases from V and 1 base from J; junction bases left unmatched: 7. The CDR3 is CAHGGGLSYEQYF. For the CDR3, the DNA is TGTGCCCACGGGGGGGGGCTATCCTACGAGCAGTACTTC.

The chain couples TRBV25-1 to TRBJ1-3; D ambiguous. V lost 6 bases to trimming and J lost 1 base, with 10 bases between them. The CDR3 covers 14 residues. Germline values: CDR1 MGHDK, CDR2 SYGVNS. The CDR3 loop is CASRPRSSGNTIYF. The CDR3 coding sequence is TGTGCCAGCAGACCGCGGAGTTCTGGAAACACCATATATTTT.

The rearrangement uses TRBV5-1 and TRBJ2-3; 11 bases are shared with TRBD2. Germline V gene lookup returns CDR1 SGHRS and CDR2 YFSETQ. Trimming at V came to 4 bases and at J to 4 bases, leaving 8 bases not matched to a gene. The CDR3 consists of 16 residues. The CDR3: CASSPYGSGGADTQYF. DNA for the CDR3: TGCGCCAGCAGCCCCTATGGTAGCGGGGGGGCAGATACGCAGTATTTT.

This chain connects TRBV28 to TRBJ2-7; 11 bases map to TRBD1. CDR1 is MDHEN and CDR2 is SYDVKM in the germline V gene. The CDR3 length is 16 residues. The V and J ends lost 6 bases and 0 bases, in that order; junction bases with no gene match: 7. CDR3 in DNA: TGTGCCAGCAGGGGGGACAGGGGGACGAGCTCCTACGAGCAGTACTTC. Protein product: CASRGDRGTSSYEQYF. The variable domain in full, completed from reference TRBV28 and TRBJ2-7, reads DVKVTQSSRYLVKRTGEKVFLECVQDMDHENMFWYRQDPGLGLRLIYFSYDVKMKEKGDIPEGYSVSREKKERFSLILESASTNQTSMYLCASRGDRGTSSYEQYFGPGTRLTVT.

The chain joins TRBV30 to TRBJ2-1; 7 nucleotides match TRBD1. After removal of 8 bases from V and 0 bases from J, the junction contained 4 bases not matched to a gene. The CDR3 extends over 13 amino acids. Looked up from germline, CDR1 is GTSNPN and CDR2 is SVGIG (reference sequence). The CDR3 is CARRDSSYNEQFF. The CDR3 bases are TGTGCCCGCCGGGACAGCTCCTACAATGAGCAGTTCTTC.

This chain links TRBV9 with TRBJ2-5; 9 nucleotides agree with TRBD2. Germline assignment: CDR1 SGDLS and CDR2 YYNGEE. This CDR3 region has 16 residues. The junction had 8 bases not matched to a gene; V was cut back by 3 bases and J by 2 bases. CDR3 sequence reads: CASSAAIAGDQETQYF. DNA of the CDR3: TGTGCCAGCAGCGCCGCGATAGCGGGGGATCAAGAGACCCAGTACTTC.

The V and J genes are TRBV28 and TRBJ1-6; D is undetermined. Trimming cost V 2 bases and J 11 bases, with 7 bases left between them. Per germline, CDR1 MDHEN and CDR2 SYDVKM. The CDR3 totals 12 residues. The CDR3 spells CASSLRTTPLHF. CDR3 bases: TGTGCCAGCAGTTTAAGGACTACACCCCTCCACTTT.

J is TRBJ1-1 and V is TRBV6-2 or TRBV6-3; the D is unclear. V lost 3 bases and J 5 bases, leaving 13 bases between the germline ends. CDR1 and CDR2 from the germline V gene are MNHEY and SVGEGT. This CDR3 has 14 residues. The CDR3 DNA follows: TGTGCCAGCAGTTATAGCGGCAGGCAGACTGAAGCTTTCTTT. Translated: CASSYSGRQTEAFF.

This sequence joins TRBV28 and TRBJ1-6; D ambiguous. V was shortened by 7 bases and J by 10 bases, with 17 bases between the two germline ends. This CDR3 is built from 14 residues. From germline, CDR1 is MDHEN and CDR2 SYDVKM. The CDR3 nucleotides read TGTGCCAGCACCCCCCGGGGAGGAGGGTCACCCCTCCACTTT. Its protein is CASTPRGGGSPLHF.

J is TRBJ1-5 and V is TRBV6-5; 9 bases match TRBD1. The germline V gene encodes CDR1 MNHEY and CDR2 SVGAGI. Losses at the gene ends were 6 bases for V and 2 bases for J; bases not matched to a gene: 5. The CDR3 spans 15 residues. The CDR3 spells CASRPTGGGNQPQHF. CDR3 nucleotide sequence: TGTGCCAGCAGACCCACAGGGGGCGGCAATCAGCCCCAGCATTTT.

The rearrangement uses TRBV9 and TRBJ1-1; D is undetermined. With 4 bases removed from V and 4 bases from J, the gap between germline ends came to 17 bases. The germline CDR1 and CDR2 sequences are SGDLS and YYNGEE. The CDR3 extends over 15 amino acids. The DNA for the CDR3 is TGTGCCAGCAGCCCCGGACGGGGAGGTGGCACTGAAGCTTTCTTT. Its translation is CASSPGRGGGTEAFF.

A single count supports this clone. The V and J genes are TRBV2 and TRBJ2-1; 10 positions match TRBD2. Trimming took 6 bases from V and 1 from J; bases not matched to a gene: 9. Germline CDR1 reads SNHLY; CDR2 reads FYNNEI. The length of the CDR3 is 17 residues. The CDR3 sequence is CASRTVLAGESYNEQFF. CDR3 DNA: TGTGCCAGCAGGACCGTTCTAGCGGGGGAGTCCTACAATGAGCAGTTCTTC.

This chain links TRBV6-5 with TRBJ1-3; D uncertain. Germline values: CDR1 MNHEY, CDR2 SVGAGI. This CDR3 spans 14 amino acids. V was trimmed by 7 bases and J by 0 bases, leaving 10 bases between them. Here the CDR3 DNA reads TGTGCCAGCACCCAAGGCGGCTCTGGAAACACCATATATTTT. Its protein is CASTQGGSGNTIYF.

The chain carries TRBV5-1 and TRBJ1-2; TRBD1 aligns across 7 bases. The ends lost 0 bases at V and 8 bases at J; junction bases unmatched: 4. The germline gives CDR1 SGHRS, CDR2 YFSETQ. The CDR3 has 13 residues. CDR3 loop: CASSLETGVGYTF. The CDR3 nucleotides are TGCGCCAGCAGCTTGGAAACAGGGGTCGGCTACACCTTC.

The chain has TRBV3-1 (or the pseudogene TRBV3-2) and TRBJ2-1, with 7 bases matching TRBD1. Germline trimming cut 1 base from V and 10 bases from J; bases unmatched to any gene: 7. The CDR3 is made up of 14 amino acids. Germline V gene sequence: CDR1 LGHDT, CDR2 YNNKEL (reference sequence). CDR3 in DNA: TGTGCCAGCAGCCAAGCCGGGACAGTAGGGGAGCAGTTCTTC. Its protein product is CASSQAGTVGEQFF.

V usage is TRBV7-8 and J usage is TRBJ2-7; a weak D match, TRBD1 (5 bases). V gave up 1 base and J gave up 1 base, with 8 bases separating them. The germline V gene encodes CDR1 SGHVS and CDR2 FQNEAQ. The length of the CDR3 is 14 residues. CDR3 protein: CASSLESGSYEQYF. CDR3 nucleotide sequence: TGTGCCAGCAGCTTAGAGTCAGGGTCCTACGAGCAGTACTTC.

The J gene is TRBJ1-5, the V gene TRBV28, with D maybe TRBD1 (5 bases). Germline CDR1 is MDHEN and CDR2 is SYDVKM. The CDR3 loop spans 14 amino acids. The V and J ends lost 2 bases and 3 bases respectively, with 8 bases between them. CDR3 nucleotides: TGTGCCAGCAGTTTACAGGGTTTCAATCAGCCCCAGCATTTT. It specifies CASSLQGFNQPQHF.

The chain has TRBV29-1 and TRBJ1-5, with 7 bases that match TRBD1. The J segment lost 5 bases and the V segment lost 6 bases, leaving 7 bases of the junction unmatched. CDR1 and CDR2 from the germline V gene are SQVTM and ANQGSEA. This CDR3 has 13 residues. The CDR3 region is CSVAGTADQPQHF. CDR3 nucleotide sequence: TGCAGCGTAGCCGGGACAGCCGATCAGCCCCAGCATTTT.

The V and J genes are TRBV3-1 (or the pseudogene TRBV3-2) and TRBJ1-2; TRBD1 matches at 7 bases. The CDR3 has 15 residues. CDR1 is LGHDT, CDR2 YNNKEL, per germline (reference sequence). V lost 4 bases to trimming and J lost 2 bases; unmatched junction nucleotides: 7. The CDR3 DNA reads TGTGCCAGCAGCCCCCAGGGGGGCCTCAACTATGGCTACACCTTC. The encoded protein is CASSPQGGLNYGYTF.

This chain joins TRBV6-5 and TRBJ1-5; TRBD1 agrees at 7 bases. V lost 6 bases and J lost 2; bases outside the gene matches: 7. This CDR3 contains 15 residues. The germline CDR1 and CDR2 sequences are MNHEY and SVGAGI. In DNA, the CDR3 is TGTGCCAGCAGAGGGACAGAGTTGGGCAATCAGCCCCAGCATTTT. Amino acids: CASRGTELGNQPQHF.

As DNA, the CDR3 is TGTGCCAGCAGCTTGGTAGGGCAGGGCGGCTATGGCTACACCTTC. Translating gives CASSLVGQGGYGYTF. The chain combines TRBV5-4 with TRBJ1-2, with TRBD1 as a possible D gene (5 bases). The V end was cut by 0 bases, the J end by 4 bases, with 13 bases between. CDR1 and CDR2 from the germline V gene are SGHNT and YYREEE (reference sequence). The CDR3 is made up of 15 amino acids.

The CDR3 DNA follows: TGTGCCAGTAAACTTCTGGGAGGGGCGTTAGGCACCGGGGAGCTGTTTTTT. Residues: CASKLLGGALGTGELFF. This chain links TRBV19 with TRBJ2-2; 7 positions agree with TRBD2. CDR3 length: 17 residues. The V and J ends lost 7 bases and 4 bases, in that order; junction bases with no gene match: 15. Per germline, CDR1 LNHDA and CDR2 SQIVND (reference sequence).